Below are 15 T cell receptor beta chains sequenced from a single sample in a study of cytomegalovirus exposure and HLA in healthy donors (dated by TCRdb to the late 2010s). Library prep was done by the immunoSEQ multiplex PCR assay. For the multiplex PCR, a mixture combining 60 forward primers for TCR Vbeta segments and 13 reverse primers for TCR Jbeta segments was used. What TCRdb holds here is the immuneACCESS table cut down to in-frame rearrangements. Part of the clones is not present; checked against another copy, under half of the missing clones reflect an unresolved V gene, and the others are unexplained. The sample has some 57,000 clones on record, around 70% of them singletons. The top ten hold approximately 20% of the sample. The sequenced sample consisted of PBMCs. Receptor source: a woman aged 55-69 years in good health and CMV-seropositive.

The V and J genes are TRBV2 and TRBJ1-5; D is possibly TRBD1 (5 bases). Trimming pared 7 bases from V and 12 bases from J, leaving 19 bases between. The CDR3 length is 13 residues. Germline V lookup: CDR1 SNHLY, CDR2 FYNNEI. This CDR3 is CASTGLTGGGQHF. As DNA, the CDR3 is TGTGCCAGCACCGGACTAACCGGGGGGGGCCAGCATTTT.

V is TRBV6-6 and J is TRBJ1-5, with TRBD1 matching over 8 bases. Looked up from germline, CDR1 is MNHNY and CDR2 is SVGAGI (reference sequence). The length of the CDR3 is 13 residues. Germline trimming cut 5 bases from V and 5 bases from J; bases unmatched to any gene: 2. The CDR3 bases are TGTGCCAGCAGTGACAGGGGACATCAGCCCCAGCATTTT. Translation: CASSDRGHQPQHF.

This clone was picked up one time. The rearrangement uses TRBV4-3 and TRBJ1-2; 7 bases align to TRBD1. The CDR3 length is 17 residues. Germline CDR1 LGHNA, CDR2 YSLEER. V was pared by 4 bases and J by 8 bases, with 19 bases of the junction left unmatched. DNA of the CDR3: TGCGCCAGCAGCCCGGAAGGGGGCACCGGGTATAACGGAGGCTACACCTTC. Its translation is CASSPEGGTGYNGGYTF.

The CDR3 DNA reads TGTGCCAGTGGGGCAGGGGGCGCATTGGGAGAGACCCAGTACTTC. It specifies CASGAGGALGETQYF. This chain joins TRBV5-6 and TRBJ2-5, with 8 bases fitting TRBD1. This CDR3 is 15 amino acids long. CDR1 is SGHDT, CDR2 YYEEEE, per germline. The V and J ends lost 8 bases and 4 bases, in that order; junction bases with no gene match: 13.

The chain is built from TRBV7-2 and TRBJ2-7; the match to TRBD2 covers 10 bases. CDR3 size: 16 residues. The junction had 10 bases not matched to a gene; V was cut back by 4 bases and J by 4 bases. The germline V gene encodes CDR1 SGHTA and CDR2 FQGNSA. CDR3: CASSSRRAGGRYEQYF. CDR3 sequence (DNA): TGTGCCAGCAGCTCAAGGCGAGCGGGGGGGCGTTACGAGCAGTACTTC. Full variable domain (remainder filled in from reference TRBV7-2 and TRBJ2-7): GAGVSQSPSNKVTEKGKDVELRCDPISGHTALYWYRQSLGQGLEFLIYFQGNSAPDKSGLPSDRFSAERTGGSVSTLTIQRTQQEDSAVYLCASSSRRAGGRYEQYFGPGTRLTVT.

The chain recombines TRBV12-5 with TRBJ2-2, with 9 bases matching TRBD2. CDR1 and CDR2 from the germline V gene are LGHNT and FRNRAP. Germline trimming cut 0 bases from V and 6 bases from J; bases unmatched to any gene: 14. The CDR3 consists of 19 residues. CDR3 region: CASGLVLFGLARGAGELFF. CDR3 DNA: TGTGCTAGTGGTTTGGTACTGTTCGGACTAGCGCGGGGAGCCGGGGAGCTGTTTTTT. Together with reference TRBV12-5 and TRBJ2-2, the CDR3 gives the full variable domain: DARVTQTPRHKVTEMGQEVTMRCQPILGHNTVFWYRQTMMQGLELLAYFRNRAPLDDSGMPKDRFSAEMPDATLATLKIQPSEPRDSAVYFCASGLVLFGLARGAGELFFGEGSRLTVL.

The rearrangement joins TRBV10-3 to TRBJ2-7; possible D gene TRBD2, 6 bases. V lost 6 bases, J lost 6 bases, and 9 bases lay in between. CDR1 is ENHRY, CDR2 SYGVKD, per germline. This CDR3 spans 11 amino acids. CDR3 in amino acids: CAISWEAEQYF. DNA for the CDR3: TGTGCCATCAGCTGGGAGGCCGAGCAGTACTTC.

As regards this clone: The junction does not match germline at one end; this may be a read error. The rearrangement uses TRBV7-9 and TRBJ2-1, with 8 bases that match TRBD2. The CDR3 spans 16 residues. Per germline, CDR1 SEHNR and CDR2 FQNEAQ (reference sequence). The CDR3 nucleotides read TGTTCCAGCAGCTCCTTTTGGCGGGGGGATTACAATGAGCAGTTCTTC. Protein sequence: CSSSSFWRGDYNEQFF.

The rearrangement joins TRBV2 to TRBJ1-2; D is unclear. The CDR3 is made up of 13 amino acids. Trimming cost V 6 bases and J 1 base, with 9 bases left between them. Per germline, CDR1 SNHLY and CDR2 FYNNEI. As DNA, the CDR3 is TGTGCCAGCAGCGTAACAGATAACTATGGCTACACCTTC. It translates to CASSVTDNYGYTF.

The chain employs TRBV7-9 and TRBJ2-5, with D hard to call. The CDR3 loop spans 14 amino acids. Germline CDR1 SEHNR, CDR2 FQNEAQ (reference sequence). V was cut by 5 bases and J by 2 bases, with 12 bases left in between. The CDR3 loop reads CASSRRSGQETQYF. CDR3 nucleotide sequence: TGTGCCAGCAGCCGACGGTCAGGACAAGAGACCCAGTACTTC.

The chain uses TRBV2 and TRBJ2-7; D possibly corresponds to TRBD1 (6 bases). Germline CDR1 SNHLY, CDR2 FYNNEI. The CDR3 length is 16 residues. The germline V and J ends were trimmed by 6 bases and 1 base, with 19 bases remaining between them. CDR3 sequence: CASRDSTGIRSYEQYF. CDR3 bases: TGTGCCAGCAGGGACTCCACAGGGATTCGATCCTACGAGCAGTACTTC.

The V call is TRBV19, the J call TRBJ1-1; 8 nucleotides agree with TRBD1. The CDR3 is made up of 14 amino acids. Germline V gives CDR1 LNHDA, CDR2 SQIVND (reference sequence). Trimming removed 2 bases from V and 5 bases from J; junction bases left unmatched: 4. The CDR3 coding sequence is TGTGCCAGTAGTATATCCAGGGGGCCTACTGAAGCTTTCTTT. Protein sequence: CASSISRGPTEAFF. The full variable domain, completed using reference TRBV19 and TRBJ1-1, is DGGITQSPKYLFRKEGQNVTLSCEQNLNHDAMYWYRQDPGQGLRLIYYSQIVNDFQKGDIAEGYSVSREKKESFPLTVTSAQKNPTAFYLCASSISRGPTEAFFGQGTRLTVV.

As DNA, the CDR3 is TGTGCCTGGAGTACAACCGCGGATCCCCAGCATTTT. It is translated as CAWSTTADPQHF. The V call is TRBV30, the J call TRBJ1-5, with no clear D. Per germline, CDR1 GTSNPN and CDR2 SVGIG (reference sequence). The CDR3 loop spans 12 amino acids. V lost 2 bases, J lost 10 bases, and 12 bases lay in between.

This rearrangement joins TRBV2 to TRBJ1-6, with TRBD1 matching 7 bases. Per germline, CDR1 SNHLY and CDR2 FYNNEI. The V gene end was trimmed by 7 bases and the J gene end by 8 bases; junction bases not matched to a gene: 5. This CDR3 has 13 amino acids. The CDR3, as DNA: TGTGCCAGCAAGGACAGGAGGGATTCACCCCTCCACTTT. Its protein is CASKDRRDSPLHF. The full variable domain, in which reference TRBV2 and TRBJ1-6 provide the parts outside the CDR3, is EPEVTQTPSHQVTQMGQEVILRCVPISNHLYFYWYRQILGQKVEFLVSFYNNEISEKSEIFDDQFSVERPDGSNFTLKIRSTKLEDSAMYFCASKDRRDSPLHFGNGTRLTVT.

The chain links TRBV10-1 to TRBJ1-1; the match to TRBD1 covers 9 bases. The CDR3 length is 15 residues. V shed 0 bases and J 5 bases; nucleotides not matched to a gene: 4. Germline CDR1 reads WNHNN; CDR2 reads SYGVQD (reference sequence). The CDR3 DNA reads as TGCGCCAGCAGTGAGTCGGGGACAGGGTGGACTGAAGCTTTCTTT. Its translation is CASSESGTGWTEAFF.